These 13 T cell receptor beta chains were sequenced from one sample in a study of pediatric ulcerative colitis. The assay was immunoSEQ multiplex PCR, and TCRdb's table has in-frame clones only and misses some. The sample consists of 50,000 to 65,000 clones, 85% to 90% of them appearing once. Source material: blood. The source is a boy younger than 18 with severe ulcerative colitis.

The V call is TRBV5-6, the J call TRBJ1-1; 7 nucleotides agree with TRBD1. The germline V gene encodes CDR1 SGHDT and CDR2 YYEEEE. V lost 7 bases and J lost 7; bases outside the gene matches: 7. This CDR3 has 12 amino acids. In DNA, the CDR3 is TGTGCCAGCGGTGAGGGACAGTATGAAGCTTTCTTT. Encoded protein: CASGEGQYEAFF. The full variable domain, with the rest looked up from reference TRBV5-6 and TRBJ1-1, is DAGVTQSPTHLIKTRGQQVTLRCSPKSGHDTVSWYQQALGQGPQFIFQYYEEEERQRGNFPDRFSGHQFPNYSSELNVNALLLGDSALYLCASGEGQYEAFFGQGTRLTVV.

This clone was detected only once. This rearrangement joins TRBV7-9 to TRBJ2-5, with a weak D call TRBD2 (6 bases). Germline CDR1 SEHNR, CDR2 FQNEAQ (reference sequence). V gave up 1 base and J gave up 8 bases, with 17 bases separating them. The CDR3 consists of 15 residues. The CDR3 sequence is CASSLVASGQDTQYF. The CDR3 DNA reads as TGTGCCAGCAGCTTAGTGGCGAGCGGGCAGGATACCCAGTACTTC.

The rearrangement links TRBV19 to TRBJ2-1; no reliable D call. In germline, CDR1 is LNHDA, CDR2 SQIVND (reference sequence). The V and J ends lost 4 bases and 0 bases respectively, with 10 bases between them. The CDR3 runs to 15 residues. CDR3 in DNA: TGTGCCAGTAGTAGTCCTAGAAGCTCCTACAATGAGCAGTTCTTC. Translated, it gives CASSSPRSSYNEQFF.

Here the CDR3 DNA reads TGTGCCAGCAGCCCCTCGACAGGGAACGAGCAGTACTTC. Protein product: CASSPSTGNEQYF. This sequence joins TRBV7-9 and TRBJ2-7; TRBD1 agrees at 7 bases. V lost 5 bases to trimming and J lost 5 bases; unmatched junction nucleotides: 6. The CDR3 is 13 amino acids. CDR1 and CDR2 from the germline V gene are SEHNR and FQNEAQ (reference sequence).

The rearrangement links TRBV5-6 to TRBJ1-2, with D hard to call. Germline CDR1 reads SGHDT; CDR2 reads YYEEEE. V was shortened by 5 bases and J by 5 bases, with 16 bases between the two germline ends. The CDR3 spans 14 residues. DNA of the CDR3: TGTGCCAGCAGTTCGTCCCGGGGAAATTATGGCTACACCTTC. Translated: CASSSSRGNYGYTF.

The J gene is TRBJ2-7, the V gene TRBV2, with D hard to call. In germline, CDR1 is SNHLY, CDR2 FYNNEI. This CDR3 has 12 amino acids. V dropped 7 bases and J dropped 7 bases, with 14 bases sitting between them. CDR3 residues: CASILSLEEQYF. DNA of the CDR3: TGTGCCAGCATACTTAGCCTTGAAGAGCAGTACTTC.

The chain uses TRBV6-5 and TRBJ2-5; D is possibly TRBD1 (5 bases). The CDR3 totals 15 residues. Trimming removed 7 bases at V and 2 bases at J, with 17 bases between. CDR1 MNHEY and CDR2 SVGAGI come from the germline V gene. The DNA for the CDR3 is TGTGCCAGCAATCCAATCCCAGGGATACAAGAGACCCAGTACTTC. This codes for CASNPIPGIQETQYF.

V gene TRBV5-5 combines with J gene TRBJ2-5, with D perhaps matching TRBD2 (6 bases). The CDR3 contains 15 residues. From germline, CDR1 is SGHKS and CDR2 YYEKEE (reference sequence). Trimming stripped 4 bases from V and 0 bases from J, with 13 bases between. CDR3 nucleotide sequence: TGTGCCAGCAGCCCGCGGGACGTCTACCAAGAGACCCAGTACTTC. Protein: CASSPRDVYQETQYF.

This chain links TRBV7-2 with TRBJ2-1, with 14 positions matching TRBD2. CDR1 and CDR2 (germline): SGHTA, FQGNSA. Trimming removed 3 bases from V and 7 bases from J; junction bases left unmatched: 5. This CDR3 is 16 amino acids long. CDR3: CASSFGLAGGENEQFF. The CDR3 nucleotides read TGTGCCAGCAGCTTCGGACTAGCGGGAGGCGAAAATGAGCAGTTCTTC.

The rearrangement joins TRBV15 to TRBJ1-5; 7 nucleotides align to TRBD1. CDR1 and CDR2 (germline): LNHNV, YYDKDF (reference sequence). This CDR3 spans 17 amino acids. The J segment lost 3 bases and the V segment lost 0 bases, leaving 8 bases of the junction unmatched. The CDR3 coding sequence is TGTGCCACCAGCAGAGAAGGGGGCGGAATCGTCAATCAGCCCCAGCATTTT. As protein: CATSREGGGIVNQPQHF.

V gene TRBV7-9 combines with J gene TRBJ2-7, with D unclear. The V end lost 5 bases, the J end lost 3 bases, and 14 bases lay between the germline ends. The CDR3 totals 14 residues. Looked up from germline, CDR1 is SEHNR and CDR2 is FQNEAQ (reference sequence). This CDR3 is CASSPVQPFYEQYF. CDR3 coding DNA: TGTGCCAGCAGCCCCGTTCAGCCCTTCTACGAGCAGTACTTC.

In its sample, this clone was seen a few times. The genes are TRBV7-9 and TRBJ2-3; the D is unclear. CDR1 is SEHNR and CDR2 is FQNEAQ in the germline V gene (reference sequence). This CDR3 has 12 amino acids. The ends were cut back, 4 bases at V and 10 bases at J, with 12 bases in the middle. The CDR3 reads CASSSGVLAQYF. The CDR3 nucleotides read TGTGCCAGCAGCTCCGGAGTGTTGGCGCAGTATTTT.

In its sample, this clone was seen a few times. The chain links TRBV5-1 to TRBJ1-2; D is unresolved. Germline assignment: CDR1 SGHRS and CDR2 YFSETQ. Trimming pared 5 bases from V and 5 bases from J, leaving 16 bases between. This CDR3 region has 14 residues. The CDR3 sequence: CASSPETSSYGYTF. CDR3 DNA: TGCGCCAGCAGTCCGGAGACATCGTCGTATGGCTACACCTTC.